The 20 T cell receptor beta chains below come from one sample, sequenced in a study of T cells in Graves' hyperthyroidism and ophthalmopathy. The TCR beta CDR3 regions underwent amplification using RNA transcripts as the source. Initially, a first-round RT-PCR of the TCR CDR3 employed the HTBI primer set. TCRdb passed the multiplex PCR reads through MiXCR, listing each CDR3 protein once. The sample has under 400,000 distinct CDR3 sequences; over 12% are singletons. Sequences were obtained from blood. The receptor source for this set is a woman aged 60-70 years with Graves' ophthalmopathy.

This chain joins TRBV28 and TRBJ1-5, with D possibly being TRBD1 (6 bases). Deletions cut 5 bases from V and 4 bases from J, with 15 bases between. Germline V gene data show CDR1 as MDHEN and CDR2 as SYDVKM. The CDR3 sequence is 15 residues long. Here the CDR3 DNA reads TGTGCCAGCAGTATCACGGACAGTACAAATCAGCCCCAGCATTTT. It is translated as CASSITDSTNQPQHF.

The sample holds a few counts of this clonotype. J is TRBJ1-5 and V is TRBV7-2, with 7 nucleotides matching TRBD1. CDR3 length: 15 amino acids. V was pared by 2 bases and J by 2 bases, with 3 bases of the junction left unmatched. The V gene's germline CDR1 is SGHTA and CDR2 FQGNSA. This CDR3 reads CASSLSRGGNQPQHF. CDR3 in DNA: TGTGCCAGCAGCTTAAGCAGGGGGGGCAATCAGCCCCAGCATTTT. The full variable domain, rest sourced from reference TRBV7-2 and TRBJ1-5, is GAGVSQSPSNKVTEKGKDVELRCDPISGHTALYWYRQSLGQGLEFLIYFQGNSAPDKSGLPSDRFSAERTGGSVSTLTIQRTQQEDSAVYLCASSLSRGGNQPQHFGDGTRLSIL.

CDR3 amino acids: CASSQGRDRGDNEQFF. CDR3 coding DNA: TGCGCCAGCAGCCAAGGTCGGGACAGGGGGGACAATGAGCAGTTCTTC. The rearrangement uses TRBV4-1 and TRBJ2-1; TRBD1 matches 11 bases. Looked up from germline, CDR1 is MGHRA and CDR2 is YSYEKL. V shed 1 base and J 5 bases; nucleotides not matched to a gene: 4. The CDR3 consists of 16 residues.

J is TRBJ2-5 and V is TRBV27; D perhaps matches TRBD1 (6 bases). The V end was cut by 2 bases, the J end by 9 bases, with 13 bases between. This CDR3 has 13 residues. In germline, CDR1 is MNHEY, CDR2 SMNVEV (reference sequence). The CDR3 DNA sequence: TGTGCCAGCAGTTTAATAACAGGGATGTCCCAGTACTTC. Its protein is CASSLITGMSQYF.

The chain carries TRBV9 and TRBJ1-1; the D is unclear. V shed 1 base and J shed 1 base, with 14 bases lying between them. The CDR3 is 16 residues long. Germline V gene data show CDR1 as SGDLS and CDR2 as YYNGEE. The CDR3 DNA is TGTGCCAGCAGCGTACTATCCCAGGTCGCGAACACTGAAGCTTTCTTT. Protein: CASSVLSQVANTEAFF.

This clonotype was counted ten times or more. The rearrangement uses TRBV13 and TRBJ1-1; 9 positions match TRBD1. Germline lookup yields CDR1 PRHDT and CDR2 FYEKMQ (reference sequence). Trimming took 5 bases from V and 6 from J; bases not matched to a gene: 4. The CDR3 has 13 residues. CDR3 region: CASSRDRAPEAFF. CDR3 nucleotide sequence: TGTGCCAGCAGCCGGGACAGGGCCCCTGAAGCTTTCTTT.

At least ten counts were recorded for this clonotype. The chain joins TRBV28 to TRBJ2-1; tentative D call: TRBD2 (7 bases). The CDR3 runs 13 residues. Trimming took 10 bases from V and 4 from J, leaving 14 bases between them. Germline V gene lookup returns CDR1 MDHEN and CDR2 SYDVKM. Written as DNA, the CDR3 is TGTGCCACCAGACGGGGGGCGTACAATGAGCAGTTCTTC. Its translation is CATRRGAYNEQFF. The complete variable domain, with remaining parts taken from reference TRBV28 and TRBJ2-1, reads DVKVTQSSRYLVKRTGEKVFLECVQDMDHENMFWYRQDPGLGLRLIYFSYDVKMKEKGDIPEGYSVSREKKERFSLILESASTNQTSMYLCATRRGAYNEQFFGPGTRLTVL.

This chain uses TRBV19 with TRBJ2-1; 9 bases match TRBD2. CDR1 and CDR2 (germline): LNHDA, SQIVND (reference sequence). CDR3 length: 14 amino acids. V shed 3 bases and J 9 bases; nucleotides not matched to a gene: 6. The CDR3 DNA reads as TGTGCCAGTAGTATTAGCGGGAGTGATGGTGAGCAGTTCTTC. Protein product: CASSISGSDGEQFF.

This chain uses TRBV20-1 with TRBJ2-2; possible D gene TRBD2, 6 bases. The length of the CDR3 is 13 residues. The V gene's germline CDR1 is DFQATT and CDR2 SNEGSKA (reference sequence). Trimming left V 4 bases short and J 7 bases short, with 13 bases between. The CDR3 region has the DNA TGCAGTGCTAAAGGAGGGGCCATCGGGGAGCTGTTTTTT. Protein product: CSAKGGAIGELFF.

This clonotype was seen repeatedly, ten times or more. This sequence joins TRBV3-1 and TRBJ2-7, with 9 bases that match TRBD2. Germline V gene data show CDR1 as LGHDT and CDR2 as YNNKEL (reference sequence). J was trimmed by 0 bases and V by 9 bases; bases with no gene match: 6. The CDR3 length is 14 residues. The CDR3 DNA is TGTGCCAGAATTCTAGCGGGAACCTCCTACGAGCAGTACTTC. Its protein is CARILAGTSYEQYF.

This clonotype was found a few times. DNA of the CDR3: TGTGCCAGCAGTAGGAGTGGCAGTCAGCCCCAGCATTTT. Translation gives CASSRSGSQPQHF. The gene calls are TRBV27 and TRBJ1-5, with D unresolved. The germline V gene has CDR1 MNHEY and CDR2 SMNVEV (reference sequence). V lost 5 bases, J lost 6 bases, and 11 bases lay in between. The CDR3 loop spans 13 amino acids.

The J gene is TRBJ2-7, the V gene TRBV18; 11 positions match TRBD1. CDR1 is KGHSH and CDR2 is LQKENI in the germline V gene. V dropped 3 bases and J dropped 5; count of bases not matched to a gene: 6. The CDR3 has 15 residues. The CDR3 DNA reads TGTGCCAGCTCACCCGGACAGGGGGCGAGTAACGAGCAGTACTTC. Its protein product is CASSPGQGASNEQYF. The variable domain in full, completed from reference TRBV18 and TRBJ2-7, reads NAGVMQNPRHLVRRRGQEARLRCSPMKGHSHVYWYRQLPEEGLKFMVYLQKENIIDESGMPKERFSAEFPKEGPSILRIQQVVRGDSAAYFCASSPGQGASNEQYFGPGTRLTVT.

This clonotype was detected only a few times. The CDR3, as DNA: TGTGCCAGCAGCCTCAGGGGGATTTGGACAGATACGCAGTATTTT. Translation: CASSLRGIWTDTQYF. This chain links TRBV7-2 with TRBJ2-3; 7 nucleotides line up with TRBD1. The CDR3 sequence is 15 residues long. Germline V CDR1 and CDR2: SGHTA, FQGNSA. V trimming: 5 bases; J trimming: 3 bases; junction bases outside the gene matches: 8.

The chain recombines TRBV5-1 with TRBJ2-7; D possibly matches TRBD1 or TRBD2 (7 bases each). This CDR3 contains 16 residues. CDR1 is SGHRS and CDR2 is YFSETQ in the germline V gene. Trimming stripped 4 bases from V and 5 bases from J, with 22 bases between. This CDR3 reads CASSPSIQGGADEQYF. CDR3 DNA sequence: TGCGCCAGCAGCCCTTCCATTCAGGGGGGGGCCGACGAGCAGTACTTC.

CDR3 amino acids: CASGDNGGLLNTIYF. CDR3 DNA sequence: TGTGCCAGTGGAGACAACGGGGGACTTTTGAACACCATATATTTT. The genes are TRBV19 and TRBJ1-3, with D tentatively TRBD1 (5 bases). V was shortened by 8 bases and J by 7 bases, with 21 bases between the two germline ends. Germline-derived CDR1 and CDR2 are LNHDA and SQIVND (reference sequence). CDR3 size: 15 residues.

At least ten counts were recorded for this clonotype. The chain has TRBV6-6 and TRBJ2-1; maybe TRBD2 (6 bases). CDR1 and CDR2 from the germline V gene are MNHNY and SVGAGI (reference sequence). V was cut by 2 bases and J by 6 bases, with 17 bases left in between. This CDR3 spans 16 amino acids. DNA for the CDR3: TGTGCCAGCAGTTACGGTTTAGCGGTTACCCCCAATGAGCAGTTCTTC. As protein: CASSYGLAVTPNEQFF.

This clonotype was counted many times. The rearrangement links TRBV5-6 to TRBJ2-3; a weak D match, TRBD2 (9 bases). The CDR3 covers 21 residues. Trimming removed 1 base at V and 0 bases at J, with 27 bases between. Germline loops: CDR1 SGHDT, CDR2 YYEEEE. CDR3 residues: CASSLPQGAKAGGHSTDTQYF. The DNA for the CDR3 is TGTGCCAGCAGCTTGCCCCAGGGGGCAAAAGCGGGAGGCCATAGCACAGATACGCAGTATTTT.

This rearrangement joins TRBV6-5 to TRBJ2-5; 13 bases match TRBD2. The trim removed 2 bases at V and 5 bases at J, leaving 5 bases unmatched. The CDR3 runs 16 residues. Per the germline V gene, CDR1 is MNHEY and CDR2 is SVGAGI. The CDR3 DNA reads TGTGCCAGCAGTTACCGGACTAGCGGGAGTAGGGAGACCCAGTACTTC. The encoded protein is CASSYRTSGSRETQYF.

The count of this clonotype is one. A much larger clone lies one base from this, so it may be a read error. The chain has TRBV24-1 and TRBJ2-7, with TRBD2 matching over 9 bases. This CDR3 is built from 14 residues. The V gene's germline CDR1 is KGHDR and CDR2 SFDVKD. CDR3 protein: CVTSDSGSSYEQYF. CDR3 coding DNA: TGTGTCACCAGTGATAGCGGGAGCTCCTACGAGCAGTACTTC.

This clonotype was recorded at least ten times. The V gene is TRBV28, the J gene TRBJ2-7, with D perhaps matching TRBD1 (6 bases). Looked up from germline, CDR1 is MDHEN and CDR2 is SYDVKM. The CDR3 contains 14 residues. V gave up 5 bases and J gave up 2 bases, with 13 bases separating them. The chain's CDR3 is CASSIQGLTYEQYF. The DNA of the CDR3 is TGTGCCAGCAGTATCCAGGGGCTAACCTACGAGCAGTACTTC.